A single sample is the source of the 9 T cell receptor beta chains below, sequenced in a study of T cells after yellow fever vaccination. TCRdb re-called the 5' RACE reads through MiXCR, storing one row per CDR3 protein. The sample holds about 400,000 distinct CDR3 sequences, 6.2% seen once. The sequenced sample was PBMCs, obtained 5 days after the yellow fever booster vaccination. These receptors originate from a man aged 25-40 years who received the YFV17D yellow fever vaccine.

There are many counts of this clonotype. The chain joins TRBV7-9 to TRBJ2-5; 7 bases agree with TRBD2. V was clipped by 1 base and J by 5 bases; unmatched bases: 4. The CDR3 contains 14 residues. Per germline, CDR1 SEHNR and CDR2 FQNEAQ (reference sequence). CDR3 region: CASSLGEGMETQYF. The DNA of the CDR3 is TGTGCCAGCAGCTTAGGGGAGGGAATGGAGACCCAGTACTTC. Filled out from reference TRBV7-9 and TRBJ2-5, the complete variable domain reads DTGVSQNPRHKITKRGQNVTFRCDPISEHNRLYWYRQTLGQGPEFLTYFQNEAQLEKSRLLSDRFSAERPKGSFSTLEIQRTEQGDSAMYLCASSLGEGMETQYFGPGTRLLVL.

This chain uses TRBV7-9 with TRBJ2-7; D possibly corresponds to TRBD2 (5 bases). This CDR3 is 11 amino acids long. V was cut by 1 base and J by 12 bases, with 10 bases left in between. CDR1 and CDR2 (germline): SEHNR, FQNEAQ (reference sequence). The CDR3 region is CASSLDEEGYF. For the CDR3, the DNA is TGTGCCAGCAGCTTAGATGAAGAGGGGTACTTC. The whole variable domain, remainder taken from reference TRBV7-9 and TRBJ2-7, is DTGVSQNPRHKITKRGQNVTFRCDPISEHNRLYWYRQTLGQGPEFLTYFQNEAQLEKSRLLSDRFSAERPKGSFSTLEIQRTEQGDSAMYLCASSLDEEGYFGPGTRLTVT.

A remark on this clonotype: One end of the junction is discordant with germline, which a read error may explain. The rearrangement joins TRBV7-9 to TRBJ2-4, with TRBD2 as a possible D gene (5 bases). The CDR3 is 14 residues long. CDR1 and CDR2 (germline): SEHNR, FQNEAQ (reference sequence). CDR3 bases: TGTGCCAGAAGCTCGGACTCCCCGTGGGGCATTCAGTACTTC. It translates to CARSSDSPWGIQYF.

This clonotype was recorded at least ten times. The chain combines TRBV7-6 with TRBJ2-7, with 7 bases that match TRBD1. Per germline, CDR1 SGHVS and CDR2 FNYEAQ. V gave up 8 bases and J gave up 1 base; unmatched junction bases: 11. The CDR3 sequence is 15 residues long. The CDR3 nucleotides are TGTGCCAGCGTACCCGGGACAGTAACGTCCTACGAGCAGTACTTC. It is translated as CASVPGTVTSYEQYF.

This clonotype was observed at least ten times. This CDR3 reads CASSNTRASRGSIQYF. The CDR3 bases are TGTGCCAGCAGCAATACCCGGGCCTCGAGAGGTAGCATTCAGTACTTC. The chain employs TRBV7-8 and TRBJ2-4; D not resolved. The ends were cut back, 5 bases at V and 9 bases at J, with 23 bases in the middle. The CDR3 is made up of 16 amino acids. Germline assignment: CDR1 SGHVS and CDR2 FQNEAQ.

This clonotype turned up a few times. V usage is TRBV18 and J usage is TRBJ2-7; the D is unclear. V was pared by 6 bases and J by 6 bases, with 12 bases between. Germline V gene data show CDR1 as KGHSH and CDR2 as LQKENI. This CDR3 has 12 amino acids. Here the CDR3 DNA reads TGTGCCAGCTCGTCGACCCGCCCCGAGCAGTACTTC. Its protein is CASSSTRPEQYF.

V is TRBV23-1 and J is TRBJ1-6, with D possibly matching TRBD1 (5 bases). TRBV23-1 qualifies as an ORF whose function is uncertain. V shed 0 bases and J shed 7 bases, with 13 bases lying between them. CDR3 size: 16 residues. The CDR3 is CASSQSGRSTNSPLHF. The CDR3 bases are TGCGCCAGCAGTCAATCGGGACGGAGTACCAATTCACCCCTCCACTTT.

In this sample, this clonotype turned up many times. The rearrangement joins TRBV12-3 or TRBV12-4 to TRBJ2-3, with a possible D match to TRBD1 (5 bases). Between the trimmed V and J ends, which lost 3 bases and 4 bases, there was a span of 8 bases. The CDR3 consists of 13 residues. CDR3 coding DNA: TGTGCCAGCAGTTTCCTAGGGGCAGATACGCAGTATTTT. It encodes CASSFLGADTQYF.

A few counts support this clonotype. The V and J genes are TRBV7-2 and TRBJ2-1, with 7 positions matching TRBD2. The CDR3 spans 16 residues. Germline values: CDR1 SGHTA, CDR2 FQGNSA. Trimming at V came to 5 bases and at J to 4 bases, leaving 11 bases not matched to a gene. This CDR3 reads CASSPDRLAQYNEQFF. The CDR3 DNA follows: TGTGCCAGCAGCCCAGATCGACTAGCACAATACAATGAGCAGTTCTTC.